A single sample is the source of the 27 T cell receptor beta chains below, sequenced in a study of blood T cell repertoires in COVID-19. Profiled with immunoSEQ multiplex PCR; TCRdb holds only in-frame clones, not every one. The data contain under 200,000 clones, 79% of them singletons. The sequenced material came from peripheral blood. Receptor source: a woman aged 55-69 years with COVID-19, enrolled during active disease.

V usage is TRBV27 and J usage is TRBJ2-3; D might be TRBD1 (5 bases). V dropped 5 bases and J dropped 2 bases, with 23 bases sitting between them. Germline CDR1 MNHEY, CDR2 SMNVEV (reference sequence). The CDR3 loop spans 18 amino acids. CDR3 residues: CASSVHRFQGLFTDTQYF. The CDR3 DNA reads as TGTGCCAGCAGTGTACACAGGTTTCAAGGGCTTTTCACAGATACGCAGTATTTT.

The chain combines TRBV28 with TRBJ1-5; 8 positions match TRBD1. Trimming took 0 bases from V and 2 from J; bases not matched to a gene: 0. CDR3 length equals 15 residues. The germline V gene encodes CDR1 MDHEN and CDR2 SYDVKM. The CDR3 sequence is CASSLWTGGNQPQHF. The CDR3 bases are TGTGCCAGCAGTTTATGGACAGGGGGCAATCAGCCCCAGCATTTT. Complete variable domain (other parts from reference TRBV28 and TRBJ1-5): DVKVTQSSRYLVKRTGEKVFLECVQDMDHENMFWYRQDPGLGLRLIYFSYDVKMKEKGDIPEGYSVSREKKERFSLILESASTNQTSMYLCASSLWTGGNQPQHFGDGTRLSIL.

The V call is TRBV5-1, the J call TRBJ1-2, with D possibly matching TRBD1 (5 bases). Germline CDR1 reads SGHRS; CDR2 reads YFSETQ. This CDR3 contains 13 residues. Trimming pared 3 bases from V and 8 bases from J, leaving 14 bases between. The DNA of the CDR3 is TGCGCCAGCAGCTCCCGGGACTCAAGGGGCTACACCTTC. Protein sequence: CASSSRDSRGYTF.

The gene calls are TRBV10-2 and TRBJ2-1, with TRBD2 identical over 10 bases. Germline CDR1 reads WSHSY; CDR2 reads SAAADI. The CDR3 sequence is 14 residues long. With V trimmed by 8 bases and J by 4 bases, 5 bases remained unmatched. The CDR3 here is CASQLAGDYNEQFF. For the CDR3, the DNA is TGCGCCAGCCAGCTAGCGGGGGATTACAATGAGCAGTTCTTC.

The rearrangement links TRBV10-3 to TRBJ1-1; the D is unclear. Germline CDR1 ENHRY, CDR2 SYGVKD. V lost 3 bases and J 8 bases, leaving 10 bases between the germline ends. The CDR3 has 12 residues. CDR3 loop: CAISDVAGEAFF. In DNA form, the CDR3 reads TGTGCCATCAGTGATGTTGCGGGAGAAGCTTTCTTT.

The chain uses TRBV7-2 and TRBJ2-1, with 9 bases that match TRBD2. V was pared by 1 base and J by 6 bases, with 7 bases of the junction left unmatched. CDR3 size: 16 residues. Germline loops: CDR1 SGHTA, CDR2 FQGNSA. DNA for the CDR3: TGTGCCAGCAGCTTAGGCCTAGCGGGGAAGCGCAATGAGCAGTTCTTC. It encodes CASSLGLAGKRNEQFF.

J is TRBJ1-6 and V is TRBV28; 8 bases line up with TRBD1. From germline, CDR1 is MDHEN and CDR2 SYDVKM. V shed 5 bases and J 11 bases; nucleotides not matched to a gene: 11. CDR3 length: 15 amino acids. The DNA for the CDR3 is TGTGCCAGCAGTCCCTGGGGCGACAGGGGTCCACCCCTCCACTTT. Amino acids: CASSPWGDRGPPLHF.

V is TRBV29-1 and J is TRBJ1-1; D remains ambiguous. From germline, CDR1 is SQVTM and CDR2 ANQGSEA. The CDR3 has 13 amino acids. Trimming pared 5 bases from V and 0 bases from J, leaving 10 bases between. The CDR3 reads CSVTTAMNTEAFF. In DNA form, the CDR3 reads TGCAGCGTTACCACAGCAATGAACACTGAAGCTTTCTTT.

This chain uses TRBV19 with TRBJ2-3, with a tentative D call TRBD2 (6 bases). This CDR3 spans 17 amino acids. CDR1 and CDR2 (germline): LNHDA, SQIVND (reference sequence). Trimming removed 8 bases at V and 0 bases at J, with 21 bases between. CDR3 region: CASSSAPGLLSTDTQYF. DNA of the CDR3: TGTGCCAGTTCCTCTGCCCCGGGACTTCTAAGCACAGATACGCAGTATTTT.

This chain uses TRBV2 with TRBJ2-6, with TRBD1 matching 10 bases. Germline V lookup: CDR1 SNHLY, CDR2 FYNNEI. The length of the CDR3 is 16 residues. Trimming cost V 6 bases and J 4 bases; bases outside gene matches: 6. In DNA, the CDR3 is TGTGCCAGCAGGCGGGACAGGGGTGCCGGGGCCAACGTCCTGACTTTC. It codes for CASRRDRGAGANVLTF.

The chain links TRBV6-5 to TRBJ2-5, with a possible D match to TRBD1 (5 bases). Germline-derived CDR1 and CDR2 are MNHEY and SVGAGI. This CDR3 has 15 residues. Trimming pared 6 bases from V and 2 bases from J, leaving 16 bases between. The CDR3 nucleotides are TGTGCCAGCAGCAAAGACAGAGTCCAGCAAGAGACCCAGTACTTC. Translated: CASSKDRVQQETQYF.

The chain is built from TRBV7-9 and TRBJ1-2, with a tentative D call TRBD1 (6 bases). Germline values: CDR1 SEHNR, CDR2 FQNEAQ (reference sequence). Trimming took off 8 bases at V and 3 bases at J, with 10 bases between the two ends. CDR3 length: 12 amino acids. In nucleotides, the CDR3 is TGTGCCAGCGGGGGCCTATACTATGGCTACACCTTC. It translates to CASGGLYYGYTF.

The chain links TRBV11-2 to TRBJ2-3; TRBD2 aligns across 12 bases. V was clipped by 6 bases and J by 1 base; unmatched bases: 8. This CDR3 comprises 17 residues. CDR1 SGHAT and CDR2 FQNNGV come from the germline V gene. The CDR3 coding sequence is TGTGCCAGCAGACTAGCGGGAGGCCCCCTCCGCACAGATACGCAGTATTTT. Translation gives CASRLAGGPLRTDTQYF.

J is TRBJ2-1 and V is TRBV7-8, with 7 positions matching TRBD2. Germline V gives CDR1 SGHVS, CDR2 FQNEAQ. Trimming removed 2 bases from V and 6 bases from J; junction bases left unmatched: 16. The CDR3 is 18 residues long. The CDR3 spells CASSLFTSEQFTFNEQFF. The CDR3 coding sequence is TGTGCCAGCAGCTTATTTACTAGCGAACAATTTACATTCAATGAGCAGTTCTTC.

V and J are TRBV3-1 (or the pseudogene TRBV3-2) and TRBJ2-5, with D maybe TRBD2 (6 bases). This CDR3 comprises 14 residues. Between the trimmed V and J ends, which lost 4 bases and 0 bases, there was a span of 9 bases. Germline CDR1 LGHDT, CDR2 YNNKEL (reference sequence). The CDR3 loop is CASSPGVYQETQYF. CDR3 sequence (DNA): TGTGCCAGCAGCCCGGGGGTTTACCAAGAGACCCAGTACTTC.

This chain joins TRBV6-2 or TRBV6-3 and TRBJ2-1; D possibly corresponds to TRBD1 (6 bases). V lost 0 bases and J lost 7, with 13 bases in between. Germline values: CDR1 MNHEY, CDR2 SVGEGT. This CDR3 comprises 15 residues. Written as DNA, the CDR3 is TGTGCCAGCAGTTACTCCCAGGGGCGTACGAATGAGCAGTTCTTC. Translated: CASSYSQGRTNEQFF.

The V call is TRBV28, the J call TRBJ2-1, with a weak D call TRBD2 (6 bases). The CDR3 totals 14 residues. CDR1 MDHEN and CDR2 SYDVKM come from the germline V gene. V was trimmed by 6 bases and J by 9 bases, leaving 18 bases between them. CDR3 in amino acids: CASSREHRWGEQFF. For the CDR3, the DNA is TGTGCCAGCAGCCGGGAGCATAGGTGGGGTGAGCAGTTCTTC.

This chain's CDR3 is CASSQGRPRADTQYF. CDR3 in DNA: TGTGCCAGCAGCCAAGGCCGACCGCGGGCAGATACGCAGTATTTT. The chain carries TRBV3-1 (or the pseudogene TRBV3-2) and TRBJ2-3, with D possibly matching TRBD2 (5 bases). This CDR3 is built from 15 residues. Germline CDR1 reads LGHDT; CDR2 reads YNNKEL (reference sequence). Trimming shortened V by 1 base and J by 4 bases, and 12 bases separated the two germline ends.

In its sample, this clone was seen once. The gene calls are TRBV5-5 and TRBJ2-6; TRBD1 is a possible D gene (6 bases). V shed 1 base and J shed 0 bases, with 11 bases lying between them. This CDR3 spans 17 amino acids. Germline CDR1 and CDR2: SGHKS and YYEKEE (reference sequence). CDR3 amino acids: CASSLMSGVSGANVLTF. CDR3 DNA: TGTGCCAGCAGCTTGATGTCAGGGGTCTCTGGGGCCAACGTCCTGACTTTC.

As concerns this clone: One junction end disagrees with the germline gene, perhaps due to a read error. J is TRBJ1-6 and V is TRBV5-6; 10 nucleotides match TRBD1. Germline V gene sequence: CDR1 SGHDT, CDR2 YYEEEE. The CDR3 has 14 amino acids. The CDR3 region has the DNA TGTGCCAGCAGCCGCCGGGACAGGGGCTTCCCGGTTCGCTTT. It is translated as CASSRRDRGFPVRF.

The chain joins TRBV9 to TRBJ2-1; tentative D call: TRBD1 (6 bases). CDR1 and CDR2 (germline): SGDLS, YYNGEE. The CDR3 runs to 14 residues. Trimming pared 0 bases from V and 9 bases from J, leaving 13 bases between. This CDR3 is CASSVGTQGSEQFF. The CDR3 DNA follows: TGTGCCAGCAGCGTAGGGACTCAGGGGAGTGAGCAGTTCTTC.

V usage is TRBV20-1 and J usage is TRBJ2-3; no firm D call. Trimming took 3 bases from V and 2 from J, leaving 3 bases between them. The CDR3 is 11 amino acids. Germline CDR1 DFQATT, CDR2 SNEGSKA (reference sequence). The DNA of the CDR3 is TGCAGTGCTAGTCTCACAGATACGCAGTATTTT. It codes for CSASLTDTQYF.

The gene calls are TRBV5-1 and TRBJ2-7; 9 bases match TRBD2. The germline V gene has CDR1 SGHRS and CDR2 YFSETQ. This CDR3 is 15 amino acids long. Unmatched junction bases numbered 6, after V lost 0 bases and J lost 5 bases. Written as DNA, the CDR3 is TGCGCCAGCAGCTTGGCGGTAGCGGGAGTCGACGAGCAGTACTTC. Its translation is CASSLAVAGVDEQYF. Full variable domain (remainder filled in from reference TRBV5-1 and TRBJ2-7): KAGVTQTPRYLIKTRGQQVTLSCSPISGHRSVSWYQQTPGQGLQFLFEYFSETQRNKGNFPGRFSGRQFSNSRSEMNVSTLELGDSALYLCASSLAVAGVDEQYFGPGTRLTVT.

The chain recombines TRBV11-2 with TRBJ2-5; 8 bases agree with TRBD2. The junction had 8 bases not matched to a gene; V was cut back by 0 bases and J by 5 bases. CDR3 size: 16 residues. The V gene's germline CDR1 is SGHAT and CDR2 FQNNGV. The CDR3 is CASSLELGAGVETQYF. The CDR3 DNA sequence: TGTGCCAGCAGCTTAGAGCTAGGAGCGGGGGTGGAGACCCAGTACTTC.

The genes are TRBV4-1 and TRBJ2-2, with TRBD2 identical over 12 bases. This CDR3 region has 20 residues. Trimming at V came to 1 base and at J to 4 bases, leaving 13 bases not matched to a gene. The germline CDR1 and CDR2 sequences are MGHRA and YSYEKL. In DNA form, the CDR3 reads TGCGCCAGCAGCCAAGGACTAGCGGGGGCCCTAGAAGGGATCACCGGGGAGCTGTTTTTT. Its protein product is CASSQGLAGALEGITGELFF.

The chain combines TRBV18 with TRBJ1-6, with 9 bases lining up with TRBD1. The CDR3 has 15 residues. Looked up from germline, CDR1 is KGHSH and CDR2 is LQKENI. The trim removed 1 base at V and 5 bases at J, leaving 0 bases unmatched. In DNA, the CDR3 is TGTGCCAGCTCACCACGACAGGGGGATAATTCACCCCTCCACTTT. Encoded protein: CASSPRQGDNSPLHF. Complete variable domain (other parts from reference TRBV18 and TRBJ1-6): NAGVMQNPRHLVRRRGQEARLRCSPMKGHSHVYWYRQLPEEGLKFMVYLQKENIIDESGMPKERFSAEFPKEGPSILRIQQVVRGDSAAYFCASSPRQGDNSPLHFGNGTRLTVT.

The chain couples TRBV7-3 to TRBJ2-3; D is perhaps TRBD2 (6 bases). The CDR3 has 15 amino acids. Germline V gene lookup returns CDR1 SGHTA and CDR2 FQGTGA. V lost 0 bases and J 2 bases, leaving 9 bases between the germline ends. This CDR3 reads CASSLTSGSTDTQYF. CDR3 DNA: TGTGCCAGCAGCTTAACTAGCGGTTCCACAGATACGCAGTATTTT.